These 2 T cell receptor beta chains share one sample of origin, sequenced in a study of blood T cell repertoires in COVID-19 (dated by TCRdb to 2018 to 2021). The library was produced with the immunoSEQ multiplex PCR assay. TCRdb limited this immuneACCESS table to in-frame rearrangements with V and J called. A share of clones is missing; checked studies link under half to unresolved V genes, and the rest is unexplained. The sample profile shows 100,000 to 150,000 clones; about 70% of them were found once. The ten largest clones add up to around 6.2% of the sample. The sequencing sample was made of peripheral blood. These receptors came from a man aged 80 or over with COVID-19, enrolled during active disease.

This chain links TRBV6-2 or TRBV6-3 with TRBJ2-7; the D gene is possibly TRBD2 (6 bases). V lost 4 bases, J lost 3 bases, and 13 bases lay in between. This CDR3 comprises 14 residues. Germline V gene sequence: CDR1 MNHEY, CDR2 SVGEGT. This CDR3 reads CASSLGRRGYEQYF. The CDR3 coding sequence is TGTGCCAGCAGTTTAGGTAGGCGGGGCTACGAGCAGTACTTC.

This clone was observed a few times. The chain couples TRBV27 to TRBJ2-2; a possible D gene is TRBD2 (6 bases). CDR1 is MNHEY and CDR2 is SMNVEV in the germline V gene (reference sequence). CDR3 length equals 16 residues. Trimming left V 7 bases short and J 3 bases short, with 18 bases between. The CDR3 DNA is TGTGCCAGCACCAAAATGGGGGGAGTCCACACCGGGGAGCTGTTTTTT. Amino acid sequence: CASTKMGGVHTGELFF.